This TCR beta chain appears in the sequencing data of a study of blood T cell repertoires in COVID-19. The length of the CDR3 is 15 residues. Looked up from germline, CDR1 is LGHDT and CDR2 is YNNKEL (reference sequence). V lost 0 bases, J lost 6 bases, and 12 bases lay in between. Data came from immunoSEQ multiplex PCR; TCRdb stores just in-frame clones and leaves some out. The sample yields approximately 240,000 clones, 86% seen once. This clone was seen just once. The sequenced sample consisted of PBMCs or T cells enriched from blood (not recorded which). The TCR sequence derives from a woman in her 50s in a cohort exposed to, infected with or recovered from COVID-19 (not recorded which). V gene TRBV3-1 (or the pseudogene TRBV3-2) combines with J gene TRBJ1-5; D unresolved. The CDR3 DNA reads TGTGCCAGCAGCCAAGATCTTGGGAGGAGTCAGCCCCAGCATTTT. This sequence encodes CASSQDLGRSQPQHF.